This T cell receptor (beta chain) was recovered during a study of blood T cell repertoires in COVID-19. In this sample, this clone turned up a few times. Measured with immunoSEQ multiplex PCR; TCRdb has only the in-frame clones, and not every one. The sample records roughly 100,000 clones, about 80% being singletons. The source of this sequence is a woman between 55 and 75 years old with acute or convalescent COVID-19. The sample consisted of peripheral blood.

In DNA form, the CDR3 reads TGTGCTTCCCACTACACCGGGGAGCTGTTTTTT. This encodes CASHYTGELFF. The chain recombines TRBV2 with TRBJ2-2; unclear D gene. Germline V gene lookup returns CDR1 SNHLY and CDR2 FYNNEI. The CDR3 loop spans 11 amino acids.